This T cell receptor beta chain was observed in a study of shared clonotypes between healthy human individuals. The CDR3 runs 11 residues. CDR1 MNHNS and CDR2 SASEGT come from the germline V gene. The V and J ends lost 6 bases and 2 bases respectively, with 3 bases between them. Clones were sequenced by immunoSEQ multiplex PCR, and TCRdb holds only the in-frame ones, with some missing. Here the sample spans about a million clones, about 75% being singletons. With regard to this clone: The antigen remains undetermined. One base away lies a much larger clone, so this may be a sequencing read error.

Free of recent acute infections or vaccinations, the donors were healthy HIV-negative adults. The study separated CD4+ cells into CD45RA+ naive and CD45RA-negative memory subsets. Study-wide points: Expectations were that clonotype sharing among donors would be affected by sequencing depth. Large sequencing depth failed to make sorted-subset sequencing complete, rarefaction showed.

This clonotype originated in a man younger than 30 in good health. The chain couples TRBV6-1 to TRBJ2-3; D gene unclear. The sequenced material came from memory CD4+ T cells sorted from blood. Subset defined: CD45RA-negative fraction. CDR3 residues: CASRFTDTQYF. DNA for the CDR3: TGTGCCAGCAGATTCACAGATACGCAGTATTTT.